Listed here is a single T cell receptor (beta chain). Its matching antigen is unknown. Looked up from germline, CDR1 is SQVTM and CDR2 is ANQGSEA. Trimming at V came to 6 bases and at J to 0 bases, leaving 13 bases not matched to a gene. The CDR3 is made up of 17 amino acids. These data belong to a study of cytomegalovirus exposure and HLA in healthy donors. Study results and limitations: Roughly even sequencing depth across donors was the assumption behind the presence/absence analyses. Among TCR beta chains of equal frequency, HLA-associated ones were more clonally expanded in a later analysis.

Both 60 Vbeta primers and 13 Jbeta primers went into the PCR. Clones were sequenced by immunoSEQ multiplex PCR, and TCRdb holds only the in-frame ones, with some missing. The sample carries about 130,000 clones, roughly 80% recorded once. What was sequenced was PBMCs. The chain is built from TRBV29-1 and TRBJ2-1; TRBD2 aligns across 8 bases. The source of this sequence is a middle-aged woman in good health and CMV-seronegative. The chain's CDR3 is CSVTGGAGQSSYNEQFF. CDR3 sequence (DNA): TGCAGCGTGACGGGAGGGGCGGGCCAGAGCTCCTACAATGAGCAGTTCTTC.